These 6 T cell receptor beta chains originate from one sample sequenced in a study of OX40 agonist ivuxolimab in advanced cancers. TCRdb keeps only in-frame clones here, not all; method: immunoSEQ multiplex PCR. The sample contains tens of thousands of clones, around 80% of which appear only once. This specimen consisted of CD4+ or CD8+ T cells sorted from blood, obtained in a trial of the OX40 agonist ivuxolimab. These TCRs come from an adult with an advanced solid tumor such as melanoma, head and neck, liver or kidney cancer.

This clone was seen a few times. The V and J genes are TRBV7-8 and TRBJ1-2; 10 bases are shared with TRBD1. J lost 6 bases, V lost 3 bases, and 4 bases had no gene match. Germline CDR1 is SGHVS and CDR2 is FQNEAQ. The CDR3 sequence is 14 residues long. DNA for the CDR3: TGTGCCAGCAGCTTGACAGGGGGCTCGAATGGCTACACCTTC. This translates into CASSLTGGSNGYTF.

V gene TRBV18 combines with J gene TRBJ2-7; TRBD2 agrees at 10 bases. Germline loops: CDR1 KGHSH, CDR2 LQKENI. The length of the CDR3 is 14 residues. Trimming at V came to 0 bases and at J to 7 bases, leaving 3 bases not matched to a gene. The CDR3 bases are TGTGCCAGCTCACCACCGGGACTAGCGTGGGAGCAGTACTTC. Translating gives CASSPPGLAWEQYF.

The DNA of the CDR3 is TGTGCCAGCAGCCAGGTTACACCGGGTGAGCAGTTCTTC. Translating it yields CASSQVTPGEQFF. The gene calls are TRBV7-3 and TRBJ2-1; D remains ambiguous. This CDR3 spans 13 amino acids. From germline, CDR1 is SGHTA and CDR2 FQGTGA. The V gene lost 5 bases and the J gene lost 9 bases, with 14 bases spanning the gap.

The chain combines TRBV10-3 with TRBJ2-2; D is possibly TRBD2 (6 bases). Germline V gene lookup returns CDR1 ENHRY and CDR2 SYGVKD. The length of the CDR3 is 16 residues. V lost 3 bases and J lost 4, with 15 bases in between. DNA for the CDR3: TGTGCCATCAGTGACGAGACTAGAGTATCCACCGGGGAGCTGTTTTTT. Amino acid sequence: CAISDETRVSTGELFF.

The rearrangement links TRBV5-6 to TRBJ1-2; no firm D call. CDR3 length equals 15 residues. The germline V gene has CDR1 SGHDT and CDR2 YYEEEE. Trimming cost V 5 bases and J 2 bases, with 16 bases left between them. The CDR3 bases are TGTGCCAGCAGAACATGGACGGGGAAAAACTATGGCTACACCTTC. Amino acid sequence: CASRTWTGKNYGYTF.

The chain employs TRBV28 and TRBJ1-1; 7 nucleotides line up with TRBD1. Germline values: CDR1 MDHEN, CDR2 SYDVKM. V lost 4 bases, J lost 1 base, and 3 bases stayed unmatched. The CDR3 consists of 14 residues. CDR3 DNA: TGTGCCAGCAGTTCGAGGACAGGGAACACTGAAGCTTTCTTT. Its translation: CASSSRTGNTEAFF.